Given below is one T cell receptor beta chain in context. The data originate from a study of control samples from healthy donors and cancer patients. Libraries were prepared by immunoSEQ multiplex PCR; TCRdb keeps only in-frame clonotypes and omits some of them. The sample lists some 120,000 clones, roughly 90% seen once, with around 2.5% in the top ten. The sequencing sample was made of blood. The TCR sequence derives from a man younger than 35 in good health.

The CDR3 DNA is TGTGCCAGCTTGGGGAATTATGGCTACACCTTC. As protein: CASLGNYGYTF. The chain has TRBV11-2 and TRBJ1-2; D gene unclear. Per the germline V gene, CDR1 is SGHAT and CDR2 is FQNNGV. The V gene lost 8 bases and the J gene lost 5 bases, with 9 bases spanning the gap. The CDR3 is made up of 11 amino acids.